Sequencing of this TCR beta chain was carried out in a study of cytomegalovirus exposure and HLA in healthy donors. The study, taken as a whole, reports: The tendency of first-cohort TCR clusters to co-occur in the 100 to 150 validation repertoires was identified by a subsequent analysis. Reportedly, diagnosis of cytomegalovirus status by the classifier showed high specificity and sensitivity. Some TCR beta chains (over 150 of them) were listed as cytomegalovirus-associated.

As to this clone: Its antigen is currently unknown.

The method was immunoSEQ multiplex PCR; TCRdb's version includes in-frame clones alone and lacks a portion of them. The data contain 220,000 or so clones, roughly 87% of them singletons. Per the germline V gene, CDR1 is SGDLS and CDR2 is YYNGEE. The length of the CDR3 is 16 residues. J gave up 2 bases and V 3 bases, and 8 bases lay outside the gene matches. This TCR derives from a woman younger than 35 in good health and CMV-seropositive. The material sequenced was PBMCs. The chain combines TRBV9 with TRBJ2-5, with TRBD1 identical over 9 bases. CDR3 amino acids: CASSATGQGLQETQYF. The CDR3 coding sequence is TGTGCCAGCAGCGCCACGGGACAGGGATTACAAGAGACCCAGTACTTC. Full variable domain (outside the CDR3, taken from reference TRBV9 and TRBJ2-5): DSGVTQTPKHLITATGQRVTLRCSPRSGDLSVYWYQQSLDQGLQFLIQYYNGEERAKGNILERFSAQQFPDLHSELNLSSLELGDSALYFCASSATGQGLQETQYFGPGTRLLVL.